This is a list of T cell receptor beta chains from one sample in a study of control samples from healthy donors and cancer patients. Clones were sequenced by immunoSEQ multiplex PCR, and TCRdb holds only the in-frame ones, with some missing. The sample has approximately 90,000 clones, about 87% seen once; the top ten hold around 15%. Sequences were obtained from blood. The receptor source for this set is a woman aged 70-85 years in good health. The CDR3 runs from the conserved cysteine through the conserved F or W. Fields, in order: CDR3 protein, CDR3 DNA, V gene, J gene, D gene, clone size. A D gene is named only where the DNA matches it firmly. A clone size is listed for some rows: how often the clone was seen (once, few, many), or a class if it is expanded.

CDR3: CASSWKREGNHEQYF
DNA: TGTGCCAGCAGCTGGAAGCGGGAGGGTAACCACGAGCAGTACTTC
V: TRBV5-4
J: TRBJ2-7
D: TRBD2
size: NA

CDR3: CASSLSGSGNTIYF
DNA: TGTGCCAGCAGCTTATCAGGCTCTGGAAACACCATATATTTT
V: TRBV5-4
J: TRBJ1-3
D: NA
size: NA

CDR3: CASSQETAVRGEQFF
DNA: TGCGCCAGCAGCCAAGAGACGGCCGTCCGTGGTGAGCAGTTCTTC
V: TRBV4-1
J: TRBJ2-1
D: NA
size: NA

CDR3: CASSLRTGNYGYTF
DNA: TGTGCCAGCAGCTTGCGTACGGGTAACTATGGCTACACCTTC
V: TRBV5-4
J: TRBJ1-2
D: NA
size: NA

CDR3: CASSLAGGAYSGELFF
DNA: TGCGCCAGCAGCTTGGCCGGAGGGGCCTATAGCGGGGAGCTGTTTTTT
V: TRBV5-1
J: TRBJ2-2
D: NA
size: NA

CDR3: CASSSFIEQFF
DNA: TGTGCCAGCAGTTCGTTTATTGAGCAGTTCTTC
V: TRBV6-5
J: TRBJ2-1
D: NA
size: NA

CDR3: CSARQGAEAFF
DNA: TGCAGTGCTAGACAGGGGGCTGAAGCTTTCTTT
V: TRBV20-1
J: TRBJ1-1
D: TRBD1
size: NA

CDR3: CSGGGSGTDTQYF
DNA: TGCAGCGGGGGGGGGAGCGGCACAGATACGCAGTATTTT
V: TRBV29-1
J: TRBJ2-3
D: TRBD2
size: once

CDR3: CASSPGIPYGYTF
DNA: TGTGCCAGCAGTCCGGGGATCCCGTATGGCTACACCTTC
V: TRBV27
J: TRBJ1-2
D: NA
size: NA

CDR3: CASRQGRNQPQHF
DNA: TGTGCCAGCAGACAGGGGAGGAATCAGCCCCAGCATTTT
V: TRBV2
J: TRBJ1-5
D: TRBD1
size: NA

CDR3: CASSQGEYNSPLHF
DNA: TGTGCCAGCAGTCAGGGCGAGTATAATTCACCCCTCCACTTT
V: TRBV6-5
J: TRBJ1-6
D: NA
size: NA

CDR3: CASRETGAAGELFF
DNA: TGTGCCAGCAGAGAGACAGGGGCGGCCGGGGAGCTGTTTTTT
V: TRBV7-2
J: TRBJ2-2
D: TRBD1
size: NA

CDR3: CASRAVRDGYTF
DNA: TGTGCCAGTAGGGCAGTTCGCGATGGCTACACCTTC
V: TRBV19
J: TRBJ1-2
D: NA
size: NA

CDR3: CASSIESPGELFF
DNA: TGTGCCAGTAGTATTGAGTCTCCCGGGGAGCTGTTTTTT
V: TRBV19
J: TRBJ2-2
D: NA
size: NA

CDR3: CASSSQNRDRAAYTF
DNA: TGTGCCAGCAGCTCGCAAAACCGGGACAGGGCGGCCTACACCTTC
V: TRBV11-2
J: TRBJ1-2
D: TRBD1
size: NA

CDR3: CASSLAGTSTDTQYF
DNA: TGCGCCAGCAGCTTGGCCGGGACTAGCACAGATACGCAGTATTTT
V: TRBV5-1
J: TRBJ2-3
D: NA
size: NA

CDR3: CSAYGEEGYTF
DNA: TGCAGCGCCTACGGGGAGGAGGGCTACACCTTC
V: TRBV29-1
J: TRBJ1-2
D: NA
size: NA

CDR3: CASSETWDTEAFF
DNA: TGTGCCAGCAGTGAAACCTGGGACACTGAAGCTTTCTTT
V: TRBV6-1
J: TRBJ1-1
D: NA
size: NA

CDR3: CASSARPDRSPGTQYF
DNA: TGTGCCAGCAGCGCGCGTCCGGACAGGTCACCAGGGACCCAGTACTTC
V: TRBV9
J: TRBJ2-5
D: TRBD1
size: NA

CDR3: CSARDGETQYF
DNA: TGCAGTGCTAGAGATGGAGAGACCCAGTACTTC
V: TRBV20-1
J: TRBJ2-5
D: NA
size: NA

CDR3: CASSTQSFRNTEAFF
DNA: TGTGCCAGCAGCACCCAGTCTTTTCGGAACACTGAAGCTTTCTTT
V: TRBV7-2
J: TRBJ1-1
D: NA
size: NA

CDR3: CATKGETNEKLFF
DNA: TGTGCCACCAAGGGGGAAACTAATGAAAAACTGTTTTTT
V: TRBV24-1
J: TRBJ1-4
D: NA
size: NA

CDR3: CASTQYNEQFF
DNA: TGTGCCAGCACCCAATACAATGAGCAGTTCTTC
V: TRBV6-5
J: TRBJ2-1
D: NA
size: NA

CDR3: CASRSRQGHGELFF
DNA: TGTGCCAGCAGGTCCAGACAGGGTCACGGGGAGCTGTTTTTT
V: TRBV6-5
J: TRBJ2-2
D: TRBD1
size: NA

CDR3: CASRRDRGPEQYF
DNA: TGTGCCAGCAGACGGGACAGGGGGCCCGAGCAGTACTTC
V: TRBV6-5
J: TRBJ2-7
D: TRBD1
size: NA

CDR3: CASTETLSTEAFF
DNA: TGTGCCAGCACCGAAACATTGAGCACTGAAGCTTTCTTT
V: TRBV6-5
J: TRBJ1-1
D: NA
size: NA

CDR3: CASSLGGNYGYTF
DNA: TGTGCCAGCAGCTTGGGGGGGAACTATGGCTACACCTTC
V: TRBV5-6
J: TRBJ1-2
D: NA
size: NA

CDR3: CASSQVTAANYGYTF
DNA: TGCGCCAGCAGCCAAGTTACGGCAGCAAACTATGGCTACACCTTC
V: TRBV4-1
J: TRBJ1-2
D: NA
size: NA

CDR3: CATSDPRVNTEAFF
DNA: TGTGCCACCAGTGATCCCAGGGTTAACACTGAAGCTTTCTTT
V: TRBV24-1
J: TRBJ1-1
D: NA
size: NA

CDR3: CASISLTGEAFF
DNA: TGTGCCAGCATCTCCCTTACTGGGGAGGCTTTCTTT
V: TRBV6-4
J: TRBJ1-1
D: NA
size: NA

CDR3: CASSQPGAGTGGGGTEAFF
DNA: TGTGCCAGCAGTCAGCCCGGGGCCGGGACAGGGGGAGGAGGTACTGAAGCTTTCTTT
V: TRBV2
J: TRBJ1-1
D: TRBD1
size: NA

CDR3: CASSRPGSNTEAFF
DNA: TGTGCCAGCAGCCGTCCCGGGTCGAACACTGAAGCTTTCTTT
V: TRBV3-1/TRBV3-2
J: TRBJ1-1
D: NA
size: NA

CDR3: CASSLDPRRGYGYTF
DNA: TGTGCCAGCAGCTTAGATCCACGGAGGGGCTATGGCTACACCTTC
V: TRBV7-2
J: TRBJ1-2
D: NA
size: NA

CDR3: CAISAGNSGNTIYF
DNA: TGTGCCATCTCCGCAGGGAATTCTGGAAACACCATATATTTT
V: TRBV7-9
J: TRBJ1-3
D: NA
size: NA

CDR3: CASSISGSSNYGYTF
DNA: TGTGCCAGTAGTATCTCGGGGAGTTCTAACTATGGCTACACCTTC
V: TRBV19
J: TRBJ1-2
D: NA
size: NA

CDR3: CASSWAFAGRTNEKLFF
DNA: TGCGCCAGCAGCTGGGCCTTTGCCGGGCGAACTAATGAAAAACTGTTTTTT
V: TRBV5-1
J: TRBJ1-4
D: NA
size: NA

CDR3: CASSPNTGQANEKLFF
DNA: TGTGCCAGCTCACCCAATACGGGACAGGCAAATGAAAAACTGTTTTTT
V: TRBV18
J: TRBJ1-4
D: TRBD1
size: NA

CDR3: CASDNRGSSSGNTIYF
DNA: TGTGCCAGCGATAACCGGGGGTCAAGCTCTGGAAACACCATATATTTT
V: TRBV6-6
J: TRBJ1-3
D: NA
size: NA

CDR3: CASSYSPPSGTQYF
DNA: TGTGCCAGCAGTTACTCACCCCCGTCAGGGACCCAGTACTTC
V: TRBV6-5
J: TRBJ2-5
D: NA
size: NA

CDR3: CASSNPPGNYGYTF
DNA: TGTGCCAGCAGCAACCCTCCAGGGAACTATGGCTACACCTTC
V: TRBV5-4
J: TRBJ1-2
D: NA
size: NA